This is a list of T cell receptor beta chains from one sample in a study of T cell responses to AZD1222 COVID-19 vaccine. Produced via immunoSEQ multiplex PCR; TCRdb's table is partial and in-frame only. In the table there are some 90,000 clones, nearly 90% of which are singletons. The sample consisted of peripheral blood, taken on day 0 of AZD1222 vaccination. These receptor sequences come from an adult in good health. CDR3s include the opening cysteine and the closing phenylalanine or tryptophan.

V	J	CDR3
TRBV5-1	TRBJ2-7	CASSFSGSTYEQYF
TRBV3-1/TRBV3-2	TRBJ1-2	CASSPGDRRTGYTF
TRBV5-5	TRBJ1-1	CASSFPDSVEAFF
TRBV6-2/TRBV6-3	TRBJ1-1	CASSYRTAGVNTEAFF
TRBV28	TRBJ2-7	CASRGNSYEQYF
TRBV5-1	TRBJ2-5	CASTRSGQKKETQYF
TRBV5-5	TRBJ1-1	CASSLPGWGRETEAFF
TRBV2	TRBJ2-2	CASRVGLNTGELFF
TRBV18	TRBJ1-2	CASSPEGEAGYTF
TRBV29-1	TRBJ1-1	CSVHRLMNTEAFF
TRBV7-3	TRBJ1-2	CASSLTGDRGYTF
TRBV9	TRBJ2-6	CASARTNGANVLTF
TRBV7-2	TRBJ2-1	CASSAPGGSSNEQFF
TRBV2	TRBJ2-1	CASSGDRRLNEQFF
TRBV19	TRBJ1-4	CASTSKRLETNEKLFF
TRBV19	TRBJ1-2	CASYGGSRNYGYTF
TRBV6-2/TRBV6-3	TRBJ2-1	CASSSGGNNEQFF
TRBV7-2	TRBJ1-5	CASSLKGEPYSNQPQHF
TRBV4-2	TRBJ2-3	CASSQDLGQSKQYF
TRBV11-2	TRBJ1-2	CASSFSRRGLGYTF
TRBV6-2/TRBV6-3	TRBJ1-5	CASSYGRNNQPQHF
TRBV24-1	TRBJ1-1	CATSDPGVRVGEAFF
TRBV27	TRBJ2-7	CASSPRRGVSYEQYF
TRBV3-1/TRBV3-2	TRBJ2-7	CASSQLEGEEQYF
TRBV6-5	TRBJ1-3	CASSYRGVGNTIYF
TRBV28	TRBJ1-6	CASSGPSEWSPLHF
TRBV23-1	TRBJ2-7	CASSQYGTEQDAYF
TRBV18	TRBJ1-1	CASSRDPNTEAFF
TRBV10-3	TRBJ1-2	CAITPGDQGYTF
TRBV29-1	TRBJ1-2	CSVGEGAFGYTF
TRBV7-2	TRBJ1-3	CASSFGALGNTIYF
TRBV25-1	TRBJ1-1	CASRWGGGAEAFF
TRBV11-2	TRBJ1-6	CASSPRTGNSPLHF
TRBV28	TRBJ1-2	CASGAGWHGYTF
TRBV5-1	TRBJ1-2	CASSPQGTYGYTF
TRBV28	TRBJ1-2	CASSSSNPNYGYTF
TRBV7-2	TRBJ1-4	CASSLPGTEGLFF
TRBV19	TRBJ2-5	CASRGSNRGTFTQYF
TRBV5-1	TRBJ2-1	CASSLGLAANNEQFF
TRBV2	TRBJ1-4	CASGRETTNEKLFF
TRBV5-5	TRBJ2-1	CASSQNTWNEQFF
TRBV5-1	TRBJ1-4	CASSDGGPESEKLFF
TRBV2	TRBJ1-5	CASTEQGPNQPQHF
TRBV15	TRBJ2-1	CATSQDRADNEQFF
TRBV2	TRBJ2-3	CASSERLVRQYF
TRBV5-3	TRBJ2-7	CARSLVSLGPYEQYF
TRBV28	TRBJ1-3	CASSRMTGPGNTIYF
TRBV10-3	TRBJ2-3	CAISRTSGGEADTQYF
TRBV28	TRBJ1-2	CASSSGSRYGYTF
TRBV6-5	TRBJ1-3	CASSHGVLSGNTIYF
TRBV19	TRBJ1-5	CATKPTGRHQPQHF
TRBV5-1	TRBJ2-3	CASSPSTDTQYF
TRBV9	TRBJ2-3	CASNPAGGPDTQYF
TRBV11-3	TRBJ2-1	CASSLGNNEQFF
TRBV3-1/TRBV3-2	TRBJ2-7	CASSQDEGDSSSYEQYF